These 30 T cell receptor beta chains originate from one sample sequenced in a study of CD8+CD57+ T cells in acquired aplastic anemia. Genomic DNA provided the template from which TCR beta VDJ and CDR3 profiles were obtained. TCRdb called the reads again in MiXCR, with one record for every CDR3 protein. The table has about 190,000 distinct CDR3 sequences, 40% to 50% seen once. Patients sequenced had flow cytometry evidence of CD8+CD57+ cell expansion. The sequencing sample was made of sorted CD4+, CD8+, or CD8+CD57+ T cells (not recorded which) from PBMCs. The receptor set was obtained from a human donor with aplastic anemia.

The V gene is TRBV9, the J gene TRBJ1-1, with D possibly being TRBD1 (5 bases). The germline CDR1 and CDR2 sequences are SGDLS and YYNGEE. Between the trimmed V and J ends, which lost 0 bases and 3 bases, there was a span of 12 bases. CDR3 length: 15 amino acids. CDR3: CASSVEGASYTEAFF. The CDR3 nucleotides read TGTGCCAGCAGCGTAGAAGGGGCCTCTTACACTGAAGCTTTCTTT.

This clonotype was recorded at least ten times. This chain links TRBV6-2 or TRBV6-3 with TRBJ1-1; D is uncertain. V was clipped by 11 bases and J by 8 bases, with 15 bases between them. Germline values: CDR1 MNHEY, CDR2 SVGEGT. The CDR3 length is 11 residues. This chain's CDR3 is CASPMRREAFF. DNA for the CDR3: TGTGCCTCCCCTATGAGGAGGGAAGCTTTCTTT.

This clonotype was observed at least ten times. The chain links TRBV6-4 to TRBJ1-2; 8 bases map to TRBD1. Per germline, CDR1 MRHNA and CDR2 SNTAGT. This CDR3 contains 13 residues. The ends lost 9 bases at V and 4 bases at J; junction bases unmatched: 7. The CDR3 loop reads CASNPGTGYGYTF. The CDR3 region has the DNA TGTGCCAGTAACCCCGGGACAGGCTATGGCTACACCTTC.

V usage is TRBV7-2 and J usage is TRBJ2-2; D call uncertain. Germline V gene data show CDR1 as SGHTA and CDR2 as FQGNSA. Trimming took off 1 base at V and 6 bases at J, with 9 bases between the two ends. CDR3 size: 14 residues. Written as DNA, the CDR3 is TGTGCCAGCAGCTTAGGGTGGGAATCCGGGGAGCTGTTTTTT. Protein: CASSLGWESGELFF.

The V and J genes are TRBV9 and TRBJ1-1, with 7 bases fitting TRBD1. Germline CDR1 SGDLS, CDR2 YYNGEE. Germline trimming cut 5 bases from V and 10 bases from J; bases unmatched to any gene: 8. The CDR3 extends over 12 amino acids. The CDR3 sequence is CASSLERGRAFF. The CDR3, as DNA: TGTGCCAGCAGTTTAGAGAGGGGGCGAGCTTTCTTT. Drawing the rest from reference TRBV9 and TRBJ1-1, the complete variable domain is DSGVTQTPKHLITATGQRVTLRCSPRSGDLSVYWYQQSLDQGLQFLIQYYNGEERAKGNILERFSAQQFPDLHSELNLSSLELGDSALYFCASSLERGRAFFGQGTRLTVV.

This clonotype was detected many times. CDR3 sequence: CASSQDRTGPYEQYF. The DNA of the CDR3 is TGCGCCAGCAGCCAAGATCGGACAGGGCCCTACGAGCAGTACTTC. This chain connects TRBV4-1 to TRBJ2-7; 8 nucleotides align to TRBD1. The trim removed 0 bases at V and 2 bases at J, leaving 3 bases unmatched. CDR3 length equals 15 residues. Looked up from germline, CDR1 is MGHRA and CDR2 is YSYEKL.

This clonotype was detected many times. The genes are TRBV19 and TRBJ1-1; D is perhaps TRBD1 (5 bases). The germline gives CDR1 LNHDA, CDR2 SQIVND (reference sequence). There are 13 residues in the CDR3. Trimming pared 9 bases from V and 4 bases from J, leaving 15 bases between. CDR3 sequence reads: CASGAGSRTEAFF. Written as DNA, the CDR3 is TGTGCCAGCGGGGCAGGTTCCCGCACTGAAGCTTTCTTT.

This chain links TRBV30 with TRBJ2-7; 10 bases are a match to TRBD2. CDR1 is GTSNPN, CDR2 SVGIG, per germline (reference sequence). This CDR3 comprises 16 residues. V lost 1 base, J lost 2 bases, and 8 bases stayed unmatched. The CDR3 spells CAWSDGWTSGTYEQYF. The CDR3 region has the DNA TGTGCCTGGAGTGATGGGTGGACTAGCGGTACCTACGAGCAGTACTTC.

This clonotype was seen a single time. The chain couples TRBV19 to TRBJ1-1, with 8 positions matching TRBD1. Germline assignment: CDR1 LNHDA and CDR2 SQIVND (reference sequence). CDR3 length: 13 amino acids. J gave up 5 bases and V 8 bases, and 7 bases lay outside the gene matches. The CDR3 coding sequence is TGTGCCAGTCGAAGGACAGGGCGAACTGAAGCTTTCTTT. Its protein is CASRRTGRTEAFF.

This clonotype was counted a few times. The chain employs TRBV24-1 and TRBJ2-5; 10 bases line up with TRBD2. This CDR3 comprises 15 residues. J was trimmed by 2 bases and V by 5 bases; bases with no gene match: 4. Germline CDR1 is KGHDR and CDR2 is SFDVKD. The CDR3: CATSGGLASQETQYF. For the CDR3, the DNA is TGTGCCACCAGTGGGGGACTAGCGAGTCAAGAGACCCAGTACTTC.

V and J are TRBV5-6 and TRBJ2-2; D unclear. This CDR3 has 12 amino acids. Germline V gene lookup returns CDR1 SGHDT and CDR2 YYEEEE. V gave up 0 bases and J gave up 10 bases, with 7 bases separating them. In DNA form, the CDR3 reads TGTGCCAGCAGCTTGGGGTCGTCGGAGCTGTTTTTT. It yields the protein CASSLGSSELFF.

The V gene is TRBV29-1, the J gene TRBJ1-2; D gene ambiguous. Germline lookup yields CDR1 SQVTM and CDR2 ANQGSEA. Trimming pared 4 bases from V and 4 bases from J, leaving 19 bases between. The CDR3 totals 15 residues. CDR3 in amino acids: CSVGGILEGRYGYTF. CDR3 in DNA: TGCAGCGTTGGAGGGATTCTAGAAGGCCGCTATGGCTACACCTTC.

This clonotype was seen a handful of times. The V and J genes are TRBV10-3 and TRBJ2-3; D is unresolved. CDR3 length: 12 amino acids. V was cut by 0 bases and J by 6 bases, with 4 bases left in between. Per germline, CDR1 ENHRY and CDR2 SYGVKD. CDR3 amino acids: CAISESGDTQYF. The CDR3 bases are TGTGCCATCAGTGAGTCAGGCGATACGCAGTATTTT.

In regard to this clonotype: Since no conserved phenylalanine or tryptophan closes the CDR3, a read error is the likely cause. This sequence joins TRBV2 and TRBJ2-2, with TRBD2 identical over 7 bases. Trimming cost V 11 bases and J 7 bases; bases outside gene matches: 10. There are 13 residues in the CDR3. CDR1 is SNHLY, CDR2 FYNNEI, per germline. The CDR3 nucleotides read TGTGCCGGGGGGGGGGAAGTAGTCGGGGAGCTGTTTTCT. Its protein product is CAGGGEVVGELFS.

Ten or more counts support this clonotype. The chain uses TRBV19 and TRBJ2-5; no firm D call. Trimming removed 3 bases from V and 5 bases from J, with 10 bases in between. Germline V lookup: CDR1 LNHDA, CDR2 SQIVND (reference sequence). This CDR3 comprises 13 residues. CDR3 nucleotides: TGTGCCAGTAGTATGGCTCGCCGGGAGACCCAGTACTTC. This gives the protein CASSMARRETQYF.

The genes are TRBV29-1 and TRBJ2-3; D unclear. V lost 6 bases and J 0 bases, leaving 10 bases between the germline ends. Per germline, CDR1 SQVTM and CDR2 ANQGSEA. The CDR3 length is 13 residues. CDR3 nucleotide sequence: TGCAGCGTAGACTCGCTTAGCACAGATACGCAGTATTTT. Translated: CSVDSLSTDTQYF.

The CDR3 DNA reads as TGTGCCAGCAGTGCGGCAGGGGGTGTTTCACCCCTCCACTTT. This encodes CASSAAGGVSPLHF. The rearrangement links TRBV6-1 to TRBJ1-6; 7 bases agree with TRBD1. This CDR3 region has 14 residues. Per germline, CDR1 MNHNS and CDR2 SASEGT. The V and J ends lost 4 bases and 9 bases, in that order; junction bases with no gene match: 6.

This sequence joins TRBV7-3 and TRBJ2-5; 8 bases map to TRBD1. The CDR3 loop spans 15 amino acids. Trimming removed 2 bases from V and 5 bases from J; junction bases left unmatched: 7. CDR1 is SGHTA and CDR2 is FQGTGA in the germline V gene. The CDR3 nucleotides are TGTGCCAGCAGCTTAGTATTGGCAGGGGGCGAGACCCAGTACTTC. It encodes CASSLVLAGGETQYF.

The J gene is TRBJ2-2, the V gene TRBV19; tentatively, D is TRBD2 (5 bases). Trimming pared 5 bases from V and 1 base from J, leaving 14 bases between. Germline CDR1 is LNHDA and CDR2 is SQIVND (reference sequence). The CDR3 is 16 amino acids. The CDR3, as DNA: TGTGCCAGTAGTGCGCCTCGGGGTCTGAACACCGGGGAGCTGTTTTTT. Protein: CASSAPRGLNTGELFF.

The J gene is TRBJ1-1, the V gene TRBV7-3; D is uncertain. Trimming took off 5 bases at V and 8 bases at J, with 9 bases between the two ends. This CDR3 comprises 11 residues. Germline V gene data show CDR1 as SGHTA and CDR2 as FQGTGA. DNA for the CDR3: TGTGCCAGCAGCCCGATCTGGGAAGCTTTCTTT. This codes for CASSPIWEAFF.

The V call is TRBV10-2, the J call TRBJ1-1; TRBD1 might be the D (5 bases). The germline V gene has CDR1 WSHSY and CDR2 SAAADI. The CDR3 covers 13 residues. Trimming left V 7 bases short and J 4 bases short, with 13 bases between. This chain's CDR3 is CASTFTGSTEAFF. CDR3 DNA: TGCGCCAGCACTTTTACAGGATCCACTGAAGCTTTCTTT.

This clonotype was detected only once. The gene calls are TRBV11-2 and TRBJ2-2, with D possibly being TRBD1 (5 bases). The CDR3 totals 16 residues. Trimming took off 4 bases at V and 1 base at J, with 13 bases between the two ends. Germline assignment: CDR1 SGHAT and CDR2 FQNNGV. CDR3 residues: CASSSRGWRNTGELFF. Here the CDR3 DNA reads TGTGCCAGCAGCTCAAGGGGATGGCGGAACACCGGGGAGCTGTTTTTT.

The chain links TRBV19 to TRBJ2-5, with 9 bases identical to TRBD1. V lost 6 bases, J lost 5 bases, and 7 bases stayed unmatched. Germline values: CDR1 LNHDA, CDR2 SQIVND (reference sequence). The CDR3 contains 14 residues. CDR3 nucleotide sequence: TGTGCCAGTAGCTCCGGGACAGGGCGGGAGACCCAGTACTTC. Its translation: CASSSGTGRETQYF.

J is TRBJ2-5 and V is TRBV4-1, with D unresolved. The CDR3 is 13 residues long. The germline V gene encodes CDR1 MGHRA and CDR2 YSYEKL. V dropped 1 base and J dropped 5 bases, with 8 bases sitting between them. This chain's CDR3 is CASSQVILETQYF. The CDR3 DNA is TGCGCCAGCAGCCAAGTTATCCTGGAGACCCAGTACTTC.

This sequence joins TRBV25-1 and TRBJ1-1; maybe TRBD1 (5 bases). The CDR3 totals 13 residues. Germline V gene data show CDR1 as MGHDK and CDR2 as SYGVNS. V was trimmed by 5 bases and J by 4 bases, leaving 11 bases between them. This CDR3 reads CASSWGKVTEAFF. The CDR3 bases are TGTGCCAGCAGTTGGGGGAAGGTCACTGAAGCTTTCTTT.

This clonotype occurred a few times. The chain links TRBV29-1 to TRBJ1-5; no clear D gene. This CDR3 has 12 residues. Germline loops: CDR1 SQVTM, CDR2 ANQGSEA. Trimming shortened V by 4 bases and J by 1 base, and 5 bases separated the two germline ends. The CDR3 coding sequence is TGCAGCGTTGGGTGGAGCAATCAGCCCCAGCATTTT. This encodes CSVGWSNQPQHF.

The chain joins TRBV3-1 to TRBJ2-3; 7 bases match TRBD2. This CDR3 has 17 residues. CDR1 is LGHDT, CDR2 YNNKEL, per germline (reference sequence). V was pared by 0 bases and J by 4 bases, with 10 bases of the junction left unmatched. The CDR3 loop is CASSQDPASGLADTQYF. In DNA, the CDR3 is TGTGCCAGCAGCCAAGATCCGGCTAGCGGTTTGGCAGATACGCAGTATTTT.

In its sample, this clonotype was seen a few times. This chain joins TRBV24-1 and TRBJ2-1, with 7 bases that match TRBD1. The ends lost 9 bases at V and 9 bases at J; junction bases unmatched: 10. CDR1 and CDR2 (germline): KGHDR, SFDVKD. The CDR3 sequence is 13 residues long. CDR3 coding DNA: TGTGCCACCGGGGGACAGTCCCTTGTTGAGCAGTTCTTC. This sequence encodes CATGGQSLVEQFF.

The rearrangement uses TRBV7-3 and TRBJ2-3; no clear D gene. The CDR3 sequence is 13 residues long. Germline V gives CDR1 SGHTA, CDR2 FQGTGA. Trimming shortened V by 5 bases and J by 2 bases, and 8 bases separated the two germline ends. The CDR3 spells CASSKVFTDTQYF. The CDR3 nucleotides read TGTGCCAGCAGCAAAGTCTTCACAGATACGCAGTATTTT.

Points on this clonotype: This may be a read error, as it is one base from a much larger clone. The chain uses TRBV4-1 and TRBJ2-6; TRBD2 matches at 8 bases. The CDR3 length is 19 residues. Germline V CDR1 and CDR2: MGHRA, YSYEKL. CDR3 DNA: TGCGCCAGCAGCCAAGATGCGGGGGGCATCGTTTCTCGGGCCAACGTCCCGACTTTC. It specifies CASSQDAGGIVSRANVPTF.